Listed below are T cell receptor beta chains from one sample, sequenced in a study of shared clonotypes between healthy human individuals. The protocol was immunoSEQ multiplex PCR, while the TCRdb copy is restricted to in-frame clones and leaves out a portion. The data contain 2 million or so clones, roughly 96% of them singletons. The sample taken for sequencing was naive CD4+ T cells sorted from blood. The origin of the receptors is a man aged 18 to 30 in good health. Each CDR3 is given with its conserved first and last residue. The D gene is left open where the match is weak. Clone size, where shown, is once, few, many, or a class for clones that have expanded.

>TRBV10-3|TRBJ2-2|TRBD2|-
CAISPAGGNTGELFF
TGTGCCATCAGTCCAGCGGGGGGGAACACCGGGGAGCTGTTTTTT
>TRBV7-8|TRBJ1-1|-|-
CASSLAGFAEAFF
TGTGCCAGCAGCTTAGCGGGTTTCGCTGAAGCTTTCTTT
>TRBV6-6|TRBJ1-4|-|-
CASSYPGGLGEKLFF
TGTGCCAGCAGTTACCCGGGGGGGCTAGGGGAAAAACTGTTTTTT
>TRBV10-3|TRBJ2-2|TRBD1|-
CAIGRTGISGELFF
TGTGCCATAGGACGGACAGGGATATCCGGGGAGCTGTTTTTT
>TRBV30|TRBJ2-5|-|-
CAWIVNQETQYF
TGTGCCTGGATTGTGAACCAAGAGACCCAGTACTTC
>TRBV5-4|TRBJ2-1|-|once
CASSLEGGRRTNNEQFF
TGTGCCAGCAGCTTGGAGGGGGGAAGAAGGACCAACAATGAGCAGTTCTTC
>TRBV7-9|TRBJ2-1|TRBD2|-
CASSLRGGSYNEQFF
TGTGCCAGCAGCTTACGGGGGGGCTCCTACAATGAGCAGTTCTTC
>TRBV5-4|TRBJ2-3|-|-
CASSRYLTDTQYF
TGTGCCAGCAGCCGCTACCTCACAGATACGCAGTATTTT
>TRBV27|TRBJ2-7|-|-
CASSSSFLLGSYEQYF
TGTGCCAGCAGTTCTAGCTTCCTCCTGGGGTCCTACGAGCAGTACTTC
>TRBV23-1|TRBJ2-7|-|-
CASSQSSQAQWPYEQYF
TGCGCCAGCAGTCAATCTTCCCAGGCCCAATGGCCCTACGAGCAGTACTTC
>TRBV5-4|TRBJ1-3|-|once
CASSLSSGQGNTIYF
TGTGCCAGCAGCTTAAGTTCAGGGCAAGGAAACACCATATATTTT
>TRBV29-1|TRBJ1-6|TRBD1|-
CSARGQYNSPLHF
TGCAGCGCCCGGGGACAGTATAATTCACCCCTCCACTTT
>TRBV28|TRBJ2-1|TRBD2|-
CASSPPGGSSYNEQFF
TGTGCCAGCAGCCCTCCGGGCGGGAGCTCCTACAATGAGCAGTTCTTC
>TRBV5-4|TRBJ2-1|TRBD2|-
CASSLSTSGGYNEQFF
TGTGCCAGCAGCCTATCGACTAGCGGGGGGTACAATGAGCAGTTCTTC
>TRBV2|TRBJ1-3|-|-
CASSEAQVHSGNTIYF
TGTGCCAGCAGTGAAGCACAGGTCCACTCTGGAAACACCATATATTTT
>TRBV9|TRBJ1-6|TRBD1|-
CASSVGRGQEDSPLHF
TGTGCCAGCAGCGTAGGGAGGGGGCAGGAGGATTCACCCCTCCACTTT
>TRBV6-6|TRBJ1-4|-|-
CASSAAGAEKLFF
TGTGCCAGCAGTGCAGCAGGGGCCGAAAAACTGTTTTTT